This T cell receptor (beta chain) derives from a study of shared clonotypes between healthy human individuals. A word on this clone: Germline is not matched at one junction end, which may reflect a read error.

The CDR3 runs to 12 residues. CDR1 and CDR2 from the germline V gene are ENHRY and SYGVKD. TCRdb's table, derived via immunoSEQ multiplex PCR, lists solely in-frame clones and lacks some. Among 2 million to 3 million clones listed, approximately 90% were seen once. This clonotype was obtained from a man between 18 and 35 years old in good health. V and J are TRBV10-3 and TRBJ2-7; D unresolved. Sample: naive CD4+ T cells sorted from blood. Subset of the sample: CD45RA+ positively selected. In nucleotides, the CDR3 is TGTGCCAGCAGTGAACAAGGGCCCGAGCAGTACTTC. Amino acids: CASSEQGPEQYF.